A selection of T cell receptor beta chains follows, all from one sample in a study of vaccination effects on CD4 cells after COVID-19. These TCRs' antigens remain unknown. Sequencing was performed with immunoSEQ multiplex PCR; in TCRdb, only in-frame clones are kept and a portion is missing. The sample lists 55,000 to 75,000 clones; roughly 70% were seen once. The sequencing used CD4+ T cells from PBMCs cultured with HCoV-OC43 spike peptides, collected before COVID-19 vaccination. The receptors were sampled from a human donor who received a COVID-19 vaccine. The conserved cysteine and the conserved F or W are not part of the CDR3 here.

j_call v_call cdr3_aa
TRBJ2-2 TRBV9 ASSGRTANTGELF
TRBJ2-5 TRBV5-1 ASSLGPGSKETQY
TRBJ1-3 TRBV5-1 ASSFRGGGNTIY
TRBJ1-6 TRBV5-5 ASSLLSQIDSPLH
TRBJ2-3 TRBV9 ASHRGGVTDTQY
TRBJ2-5 TRBV6-2/TRBV6-3 ASSYLRGETQY
TRBJ2-1 TRBV5-1 ASSSQRTGDSYNEQF
TRBJ2-5 TRBV19 ASSTRKQETQY
TRBJ2-3 TRBV2 ASSQDRGGTDTQY
TRBJ1-4 TRBV25-1 ASSKKGYLTNEKLF
TRBJ1-4 TRBV6-5 ASDRGNEKLF
TRBJ1-3 TRBV9 ASSVGDRGLSGNTIY
TRBJ1-5 TRBV2 ASSLESNQPQH
TRBJ1-3 TRBV7-9 ASSPRQGAGGNTIY
TRBJ1-2 TRBV9 ASSVQLNYGYT
TRBJ2-5 TRBV3-1/TRBV3-2 ASSFRGVQETQY
TRBJ1-1 TRBV3-1/TRBV3-2 ASSQSDRRNTEAF
TRBJ2-3 TRBV5-1 ASSWAAAGSSTDTQY
TRBJ1-1 TRBV4-1 ASSHLRGLFPEAF
TRBJ2-2 TRBV6-1 ASSEGTGELF
TRBJ2-5 TRBV19 ASSLGATGETQY
TRBJ2-4 TRBV5-1 ASSLGQRAGGVENIQY
TRBJ2-3 TRBV7-9 ASSSTGLGTDTQY
TRBJ2-3 TRBV4-1 ASSQVDRRSTDTQY
TRBJ2-5 TRBV5-1 ASSAGAGTGGGETQY
TRBJ1-5 TRBV11-2 ASSLGQNSNQPQH
TRBJ1-5 TRBV10-3 AISESQGASLRLHQPQH
TRBJ1-6 TRBV19 ASSMFYYNSPLH
TRBJ2-3 TRBV5-1 ASSSGAPAGTDTQY
TRBJ1-1 TRBV9 ASSVDPGLNTEAF
TRBJ2-3 TRBV5-1 ASSLEGGKDTQY
TRBJ1-2 TRBV6-5 ASRDRDVHGYT
TRBJ1-6 TRBV10-3 AISAATGPRSPLH
TRBJ1-2 TRBV5-6 ASSFSYLGYGYT
TRBJ2-2 TRBV14 ASSHTQIPGLVTGELF
TRBJ1-3 TRBV10-3 AIRQLSGNTIY
TRBJ1-1 TRBV3-1/TRBV3-2 ASSSTGVPEAF
TRBJ1-5 TRBV7-2 ASSLAGRGGQPQH
TRBJ2-3 TRBV19 ASSMWQGLSTDTQY
TRBJ1-4 TRBV3-1/TRBV3-2 ASSPYTGIEKLF
TRBJ2-5 TRBV12-3/TRBV12-4 ASSPTAVKTQY
TRBJ1-4 TRBV11-2 ASSGGATNEKLF
TRBJ1-2 TRBV9 ASSAHRGGYGYT
TRBJ1-2 TRBV19 ASRNRGPNYGYT
TRBJ1-5 TRBV2 ASSVNINRESGNQPQH
TRBJ1-5 TRBV7-9 ASSLGTGGSNQPQH
TRBJ2-5 TRBV5-5 ASSLDLAGGPEETQY
TRBJ2-3 TRBV7-2 ASSLRGGDTQY
TRBJ2-3 TRBV7-8 ASSPMTDTQY
TRBJ2-3 TRBV24-1 ATSDRWDSTDTQY
TRBJ1-5 TRBV19 ASSYDRNNQPQH
TRBJ1-1 TRBV12-3/TRBV12-4 ASSPGYTEAF
TRBJ2-6 TRBV18 ASSRGGANVLT